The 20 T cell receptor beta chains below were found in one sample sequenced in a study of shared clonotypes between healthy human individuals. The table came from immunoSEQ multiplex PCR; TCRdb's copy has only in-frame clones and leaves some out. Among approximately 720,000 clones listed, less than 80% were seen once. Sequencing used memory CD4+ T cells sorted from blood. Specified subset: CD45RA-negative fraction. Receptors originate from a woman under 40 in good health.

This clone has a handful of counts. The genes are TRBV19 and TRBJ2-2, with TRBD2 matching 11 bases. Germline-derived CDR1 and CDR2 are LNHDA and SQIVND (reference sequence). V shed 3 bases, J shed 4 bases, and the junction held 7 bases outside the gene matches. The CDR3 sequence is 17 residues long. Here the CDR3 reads CASSIPGTSGSTGELFF. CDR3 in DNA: TGTGCCAGTAGTATCCCCGGGACTAGCGGTTCCACCGGGGAGCTGTTTTTT.

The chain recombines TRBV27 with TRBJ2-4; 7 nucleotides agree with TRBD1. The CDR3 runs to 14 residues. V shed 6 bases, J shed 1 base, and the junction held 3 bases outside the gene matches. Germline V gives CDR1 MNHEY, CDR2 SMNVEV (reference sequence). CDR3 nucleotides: TGTGCCAGCAGACCGACAGGGGCCAAAAACATTCAGTACTTC. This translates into CASRPTGAKNIQYF.

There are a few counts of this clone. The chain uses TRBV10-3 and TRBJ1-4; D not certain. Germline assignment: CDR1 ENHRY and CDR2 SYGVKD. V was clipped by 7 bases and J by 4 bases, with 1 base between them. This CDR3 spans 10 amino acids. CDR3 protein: CAINNEKLFF. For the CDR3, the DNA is TGTGCCATCAATAATGAAAAACTGTTTTTT.

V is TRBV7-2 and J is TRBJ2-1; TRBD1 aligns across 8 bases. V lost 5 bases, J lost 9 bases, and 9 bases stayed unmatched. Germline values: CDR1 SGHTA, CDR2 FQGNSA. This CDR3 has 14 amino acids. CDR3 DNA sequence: TGTGCCAGCAGCGCAGAACAGGGGGTGGTTGAGCAGTTCTTC. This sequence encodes CASSAEQGVVEQFF.

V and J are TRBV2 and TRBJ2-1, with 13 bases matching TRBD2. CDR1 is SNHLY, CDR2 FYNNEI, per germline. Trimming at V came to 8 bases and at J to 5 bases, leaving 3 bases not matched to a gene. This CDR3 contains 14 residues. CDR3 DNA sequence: TGTGCCAGCCGAGGGACTAGCGGGGACAATGAGCAGTTCTTC. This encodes CASRGTSGDNEQFF.

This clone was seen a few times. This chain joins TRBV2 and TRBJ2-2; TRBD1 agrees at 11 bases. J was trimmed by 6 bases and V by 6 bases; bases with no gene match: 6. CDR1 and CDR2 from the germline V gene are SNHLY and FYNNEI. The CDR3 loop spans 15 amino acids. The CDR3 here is CASRPRTGGPGELFF. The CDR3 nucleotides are TGTGCCAGCAGACCGAGGACAGGGGGCCCCGGGGAGCTGTTTTTT.

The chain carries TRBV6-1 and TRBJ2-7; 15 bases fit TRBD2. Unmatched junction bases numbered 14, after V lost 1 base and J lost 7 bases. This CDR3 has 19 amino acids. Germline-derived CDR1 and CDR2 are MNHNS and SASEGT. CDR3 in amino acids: CASSEGIPGLAGGSREQYF. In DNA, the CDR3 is TGTGCCAGCAGTGAAGGTATTCCGGGACTAGCGGGAGGCTCTAGGGAGCAGTACTTC.

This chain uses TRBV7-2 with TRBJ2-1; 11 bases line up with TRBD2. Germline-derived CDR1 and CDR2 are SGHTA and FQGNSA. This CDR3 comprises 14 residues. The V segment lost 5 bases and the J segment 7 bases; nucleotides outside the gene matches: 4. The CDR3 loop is CASSAGLAVNEQFF. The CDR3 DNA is TGTGCCAGCAGCGCGGGACTAGCGGTTAATGAGCAGTTCTTC.

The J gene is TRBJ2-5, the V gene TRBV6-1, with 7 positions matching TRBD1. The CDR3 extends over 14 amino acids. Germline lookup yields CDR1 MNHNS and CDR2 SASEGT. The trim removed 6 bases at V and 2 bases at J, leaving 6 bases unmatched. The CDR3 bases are TGTGCCAGCAGGATGACAGGGAATCAAGAGACCCAGTACTTC. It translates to CASRMTGNQETQYF.

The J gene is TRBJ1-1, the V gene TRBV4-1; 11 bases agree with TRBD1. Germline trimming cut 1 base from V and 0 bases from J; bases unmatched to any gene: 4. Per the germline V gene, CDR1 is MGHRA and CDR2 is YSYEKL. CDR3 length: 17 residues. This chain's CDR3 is CASSQGRDRGMNTEAFF. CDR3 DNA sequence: TGCGCCAGCAGCCAAGGACGGGACAGGGGGATGAACACTGAAGCTTTCTTT.

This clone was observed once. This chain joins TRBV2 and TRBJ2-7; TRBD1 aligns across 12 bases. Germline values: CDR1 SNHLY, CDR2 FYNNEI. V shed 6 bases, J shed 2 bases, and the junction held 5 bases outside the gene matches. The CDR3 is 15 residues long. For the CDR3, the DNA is TGTGCCAGCAGAGCCGGGACAGGGGGCCCCTACGAGCAGTACTTC. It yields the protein CASRAGTGGPYEQYF.

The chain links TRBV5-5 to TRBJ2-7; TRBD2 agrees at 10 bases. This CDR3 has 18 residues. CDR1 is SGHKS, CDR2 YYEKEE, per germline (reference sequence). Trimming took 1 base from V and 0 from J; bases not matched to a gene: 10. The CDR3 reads CASSLPLAGPLSSYEQYF. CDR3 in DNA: TGTGCCAGCAGCTTGCCACTAGCGGGACCGCTTAGCTCCTACGAGCAGTACTTC.

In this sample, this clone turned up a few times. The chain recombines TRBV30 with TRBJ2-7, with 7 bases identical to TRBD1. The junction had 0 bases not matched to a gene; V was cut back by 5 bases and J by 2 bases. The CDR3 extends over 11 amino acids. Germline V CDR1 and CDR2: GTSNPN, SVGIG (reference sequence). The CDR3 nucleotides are TGTGCCTGGGACAGGGCCTACGAGCAGTACTTC. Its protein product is CAWDRAYEQYF.

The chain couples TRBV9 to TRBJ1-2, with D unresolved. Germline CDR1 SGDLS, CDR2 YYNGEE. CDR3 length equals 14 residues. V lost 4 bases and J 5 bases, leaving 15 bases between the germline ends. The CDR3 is CASSPNTETYGYTF. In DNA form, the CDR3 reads TGTGCCAGCAGCCCCAACACAGAAACATATGGCTACACCTTC.

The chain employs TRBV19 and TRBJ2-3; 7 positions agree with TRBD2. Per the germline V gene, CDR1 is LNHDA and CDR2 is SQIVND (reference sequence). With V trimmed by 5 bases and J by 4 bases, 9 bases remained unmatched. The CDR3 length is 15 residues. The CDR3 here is CASSDVGGPADTQYF. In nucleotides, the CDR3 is TGTGCCAGTAGTGACGTGGGAGGGCCGGCAGATACGCAGTATTTT.

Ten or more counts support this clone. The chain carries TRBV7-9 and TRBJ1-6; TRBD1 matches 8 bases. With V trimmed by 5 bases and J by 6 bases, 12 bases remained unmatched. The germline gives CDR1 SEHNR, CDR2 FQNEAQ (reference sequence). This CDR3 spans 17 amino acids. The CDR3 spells CASSPSGGRTINSPLHF. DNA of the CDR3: TGTGCCAGCAGCCCATCAGGGGGCCGGACGATTAATTCACCCCTCCACTTT.

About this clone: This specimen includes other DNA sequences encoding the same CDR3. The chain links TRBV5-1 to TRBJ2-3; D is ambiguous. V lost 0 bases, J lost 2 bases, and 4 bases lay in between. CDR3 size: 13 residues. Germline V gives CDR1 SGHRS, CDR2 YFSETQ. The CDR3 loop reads CASSLGTTDTQYF. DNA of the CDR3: TGCGCCAGCAGCTTGGGGACCACAGATACGCAGTATTTT.

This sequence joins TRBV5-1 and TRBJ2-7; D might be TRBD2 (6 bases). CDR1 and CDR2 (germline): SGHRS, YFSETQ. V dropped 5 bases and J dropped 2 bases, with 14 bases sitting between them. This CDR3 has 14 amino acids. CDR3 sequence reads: CASRTSAGTYEQYF. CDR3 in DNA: TGCGCCAGCAGAACTTCGGCGGGGACCTACGAGCAGTACTTC.

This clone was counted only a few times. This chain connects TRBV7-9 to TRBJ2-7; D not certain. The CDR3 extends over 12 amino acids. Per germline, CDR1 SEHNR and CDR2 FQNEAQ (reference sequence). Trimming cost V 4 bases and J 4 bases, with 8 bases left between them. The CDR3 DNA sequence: TGTGCCAGCAGCTCCCTTTTGTACGAGCAGTACTTC. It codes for CASSSLLYEQYF.

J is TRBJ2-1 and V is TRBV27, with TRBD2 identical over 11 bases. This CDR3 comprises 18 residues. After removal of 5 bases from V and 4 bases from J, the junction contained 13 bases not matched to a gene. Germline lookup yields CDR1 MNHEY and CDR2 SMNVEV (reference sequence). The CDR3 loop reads CASSPAPPLAGGYNEQFF. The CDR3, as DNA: TGTGCCAGCAGTCCCGCCCCCCCGCTAGCGGGAGGTTACAATGAGCAGTTCTTC.